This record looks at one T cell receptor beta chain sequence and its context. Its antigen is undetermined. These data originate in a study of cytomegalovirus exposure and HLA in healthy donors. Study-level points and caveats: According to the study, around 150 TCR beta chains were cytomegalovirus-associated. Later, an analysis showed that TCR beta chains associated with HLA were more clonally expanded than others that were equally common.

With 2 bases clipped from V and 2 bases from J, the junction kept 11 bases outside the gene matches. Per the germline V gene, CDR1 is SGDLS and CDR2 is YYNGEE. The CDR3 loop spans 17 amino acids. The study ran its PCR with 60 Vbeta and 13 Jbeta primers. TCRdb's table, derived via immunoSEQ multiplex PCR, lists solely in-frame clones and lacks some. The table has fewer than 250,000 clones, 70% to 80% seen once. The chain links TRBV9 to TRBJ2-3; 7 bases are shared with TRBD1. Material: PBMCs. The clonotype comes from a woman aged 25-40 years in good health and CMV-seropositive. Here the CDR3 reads CASSVPQGVHSTDTQYF. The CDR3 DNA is TGTGCCAGCAGCGTGCCGCAGGGGGTCCATTCCACAGATACGCAGTATTTT.